The 14 T cell receptor beta chains in this list originate from one sample, sequenced in a study of vaccination and CD4 T cells after COVID-19. These receptors have no known antigen. Stated treatment: approximately 9-day PBMC culture with coronavirus spike peptide pools or control peptides (ViraFEST assay). Researchers used the Oncomine TCR Beta short-read assay to sequence DNA from cultured CD4+ T cells. Using its own MiXCR run on the PCR reads, TCRdb lists one record per CDR3 protein. The sample yields 4,500 to 5,000 distinct CDR3 sequences, more than 75% seen once. The sample comprised CD4+ T cells from blood, cultured in vitro. Receptors originate from a human donor who had recovered from COVID-19.

This clonotype was recorded once. V is TRBV2 and J is TRBJ1-2, with 7 bases identical to TRBD1. This CDR3 spans 13 amino acids. Trimming cost V 4 bases and J 4 bases; bases outside gene matches: 3. In germline, CDR1 is SNHLY, CDR2 FYNNEI. The CDR3 nucleotides read TGTGCCAGCAGTGCAGGACAGGCCTATGGCTACACCTTC. It is translated as CASSAGQAYGYTF.

The genes are TRBV7-8 and TRBJ1-1; the D is unclear. Germline V gene lookup returns CDR1 SGHVS and CDR2 FQNEAQ. The germline V and J ends were trimmed by 1 base and 0 bases, with 12 bases remaining between them. This CDR3 has 16 residues. In nucleotides, the CDR3 is TGTGCCAGCAGCTTAGAAGCTGGGCCATTGAACACTGAAGCTTTCTTT. Translation gives CASSLEAGPLNTEAFF. Looking up the rest from reference TRBV7-8 and TRBJ1-1 gives the full variable domain: GAGVSQSPRYKVAKRGQDVALRCDPISGHVSLFWYQQALGQGPEFLTYFQNEAQLDKSGLPSDRFFAERPEGSVSTLKIQRTQQEDSAVYLCASSLEAGPLNTEAFFGQGTRLTVV.

The chain uses TRBV7-2 and TRBJ2-7; D gene ambiguous. Germline assignment: CDR1 SGHTA and CDR2 FQGNSA. This CDR3 region has 11 residues. V was pared by 5 bases and J by 7 bases, with 9 bases between. The CDR3 DNA is TGTGCCAGCAGCGAAGCTGGGGAGCAGTACTTC. Translation: CASSEAGEQYF.

The count of this clonotype is one. The chain combines TRBV7-9 with TRBJ2-5, with D possibly being TRBD1 (5 bases). Germline CDR1 SEHNR, CDR2 FQNEAQ (reference sequence). The V gene lost 5 bases and the J gene lost 3 bases, with 13 bases spanning the gap. CDR3 length: 14 residues. The CDR3 protein is CASSLGRVEETQYF. The CDR3, as DNA: TGTGCCAGCAGCCTGGGCAGGGTAGAAGAGACCCAGTACTTC.

This clonotype was picked up one time. V gene TRBV7-3 combines with J gene TRBJ2-3; 11 positions match TRBD2. The CDR3 is 18 amino acids. Looked up from germline, CDR1 is SGHTA and CDR2 is FQGTGA. The ends lost 5 bases at V and 2 bases at J; junction bases unmatched: 12. The CDR3 loop is CASSVKVASGRNTDTQYF. The CDR3 nucleotides read TGTGCCAGCAGCGTAAAGGTCGCTAGCGGGAGGAACACAGATACGCAGTATTTT.

The genes are TRBV28 and TRBJ1-5; D is possibly TRBD1 (6 bases). Germline V gene lookup returns CDR1 MDHEN and CDR2 SYDVKM. V dropped 2 bases and J dropped 15 bases, with 20 bases sitting between them. The CDR3 sequence is 14 residues long. The CDR3 loop is CASSLRGVYWTVHF. In nucleotides, the CDR3 is TGTGCCAGCAGTTTAAGGGGGGTTTACTGGACCGTGCATTTT.

V and J are TRBV4-2 and TRBJ1-5, with D hard to call. CDR1 and CDR2 from the germline V gene are LGHNA and YNFKEQ. The CDR3 has 13 residues. The germline V and J ends were trimmed by 0 bases and 5 bases, with 5 bases remaining between them. The CDR3 DNA sequence: TGTGCCAGCAGCCAAGATCGGTATCAGCCCCAGCATTTT. The encoded protein is CASSQDRYQPQHF.

The chain has TRBV21-1 and TRBJ2-7. TRBV21-1 is tagged as a pseudogene. The CDR3 covers 14 residues. The CDR3 nucleotides are TGTGCCAGCAGCAAAGCTGGCAGCTCCTACGAGCAGTACTTC. It codes for CASSKAGSSYEQYF.

The chain links TRBV20-1 to TRBJ2-7; D is possibly TRBD2 (6 bases). The CDR3 covers 13 residues. In germline, CDR1 is DFQATT, CDR2 SNEGSKA (reference sequence). Trimming removed 3 bases from V and 7 bases from J, with 16 bases in between. The CDR3 loop is CSASATSSGEQYF. CDR3 nucleotides: TGCAGTGCTAGTGCAACTAGCTCGGGGGAGCAGTACTTC.

This clonotype has only one observation. This sequence joins TRBV20-1 and TRBJ2-1; maybe TRBD2 (5 bases). The CDR3 extends over 14 amino acids. Trimming cost V 0 bases and J 8 bases, with 14 bases left between them. The germline V gene encodes CDR1 DFQATT and CDR2 SNEGSKA (reference sequence). The CDR3 sequence is CSARDGLGWDEQFF. For the CDR3, the DNA is TGCAGTGCTAGAGACGGACTGGGCTGGGATGAGCAGTTCTTC.

The rearrangement joins TRBV7-8 to TRBJ2-1, with 10 bases identical to TRBD2. Germline CDR1 is SGHVS and CDR2 is FQNEAQ. CDR3 size: 15 residues. V lost 5 bases, J lost 8 bases, and 9 bases stayed unmatched. This CDR3 reads CASSEASGGWDEQFF. CDR3 nucleotides: TGTGCCAGCAGCGAAGCTAGCGGGGGATGGGATGAGCAGTTCTTC.

For this clonotype: A far larger clone is off by one base, so a read error is likely. This rearrangement joins TRBV7-2 to TRBJ2-5; no reliable D call. The CDR3 loop spans 12 amino acids. Germline V gene sequence: CDR1 SGHTA, CDR2 FQGNSA. Trimming shortened V by 1 base and J by 5 bases, and 5 bases separated the two germline ends. This CDR3 is CASSLDRETQYF. The DNA of the CDR3 is TGTGCCAGCAGCTTAGATCGGGAGACCCAGTACTTC.

The rearrangement links TRBV20-1 to TRBJ1-2, with 8 bases lining up with TRBD1. The CDR3 runs 14 residues. Germline values: CDR1 DFQATT, CDR2 SNEGSKA (reference sequence). J was trimmed by 0 bases and V by 3 bases; bases with no gene match: 3. CDR3 protein: CSARRTGTNYGYTF. CDR3 DNA sequence: TGCAGTGCTAGGCGGACAGGGACTAACTATGGCTACACCTTC.

V and J are TRBV24-1 and TRBJ2-7, with 11 bases identical to TRBD1. Germline V gene sequence: CDR1 KGHDR, CDR2 SFDVKD. CDR3 size: 15 residues. After removal of 3 bases from V and 5 bases from J, the junction contained 5 bases not matched to a gene. The CDR3 region is CATSDPRTGGDEQYF. In DNA form, the CDR3 reads TGTGCCACCAGTGATCCCCGGACAGGGGGCGACGAGCAGTACTTC.